The 4 T cell receptor beta chains reported below all come from one sample, sequenced in a study of identical twins. TCRdb ran MiXCR on the 5' RACE reads and lists one entry per CDR3 protein. The sample comprises about 430,000 distinct CDR3 sequences, approximately 17% of which are singletons, and 9% to 15% rests with the top ten. Sequenced: naive T cells sorted from blood. These TCRs come from a man aged 50-59 years in good health.

This clonotype was counted ten times or more. The chain links TRBV12-3 or TRBV12-4 to TRBJ1-5; D gene uncertain. The V and J ends lost 2 bases and 4 bases respectively, with 9 bases between them. The CDR3 is 14 residues long. The CDR3: CASSLRSLNQPQHF. The CDR3 coding sequence is TGTGCCAGCAGTTTAAGGTCACTAAATCAGCCCCAGCATTTT.

Ten or more counts support this clonotype. The genes are TRBV29-1 and TRBJ1-1; maybe TRBD1 (6 bases). This CDR3 comprises 13 residues. Per the germline V gene, CDR1 is SQVTM and CDR2 is ANQGSEA. Trimming shortened V by 5 bases and J by 0 bases, and 10 bases separated the two germline ends. The CDR3 DNA follows: TGCAGCGTTCGGGGGCGTCTGAACACTGAAGCTTTCTTT. This encodes CSVRGRLNTEAFF. The full variable domain, completed using reference TRBV29-1 and TRBJ1-1, is SAVISQKPSRDICQRGTSLTIQCQVDSQVTMMFWYRQQPGQSLTLIATANQGSEATYESGFVIDKFPISRPNLTFSTLTVSNMSPEDSSIYLCSVRGRLNTEAFFGQGTRLTVV.

This clonotype occurred a few times. The chain couples TRBV20-1 to TRBJ2-3; 11 nucleotides match TRBD2. The CDR3 consists of 16 residues. V was clipped by 6 bases and J by 2 bases; unmatched bases: 10. The germline V gene encodes CDR1 DFQATT and CDR2 SNEGSKA (reference sequence). DNA of the CDR3: TGCAGTGCGGAGCTAGCGGGGGGTATCCTCACAGATACGCAGTATTTT. Its translation: CSAELAGGILTDTQYF.

V gene TRBV7-2 combines with J gene TRBJ2-7; tentatively, D is TRBD2 (5 bases). The CDR3 runs to 11 residues. The germline CDR1 and CDR2 sequences are SGHTA and FQGNSA. Trimming took 8 bases from V and 2 from J, leaving 7 bases between them. CDR3 protein: CASRGPYEQYF. CDR3 DNA: TGTGCCAGCCGGGGTCCCTACGAGCAGTACTTC.